The source of this T cell receptor beta chain is a study of cytomegalovirus exposure and HLA in healthy donors. Study conclusions and caveats: The authors listed some 150 TCR beta chains as cytomegalovirus-associated. Confirmation in vitro established that a few CMV-associated chains were specific for CMV antigens.

The CDR3 extends over 13 amino acids. Turning to this clone: Its cognate antigen is unknown.

13 Jbeta primers and 60 Vbeta primers were used for the PCR. TCRdb's table, derived via immunoSEQ multiplex PCR, lists solely in-frame clones and lacks some. The sample yields roughly 150,000 clones, roughly 80% seen once. V and J are TRBV21-1 and TRBJ1-4; the table's D call TRBD1 went unverified against the DNA. TRBV21-1 is deemed a pseudogene. The sequenced sample was PBMCs. The receptor's source is a man aged 25 to 40 in good health and CMV-seronegative. CDR3 coding DNA: TGTGCCAGCCCACAGGGTCGTCATGAAAAACTGTTTTTT. This encodes CASPQGRHEKLFF.